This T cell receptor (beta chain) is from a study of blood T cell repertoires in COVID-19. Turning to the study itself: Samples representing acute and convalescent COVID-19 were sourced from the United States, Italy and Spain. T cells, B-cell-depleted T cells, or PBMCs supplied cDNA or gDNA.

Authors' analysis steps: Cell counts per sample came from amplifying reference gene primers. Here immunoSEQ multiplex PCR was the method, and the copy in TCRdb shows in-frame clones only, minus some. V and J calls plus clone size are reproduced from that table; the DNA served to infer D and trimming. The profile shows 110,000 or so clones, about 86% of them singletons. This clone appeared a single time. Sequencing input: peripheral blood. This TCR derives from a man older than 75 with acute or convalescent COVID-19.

The CDR3 sequence: CAIYRGLSTDTQYF. CDR3 nucleotides: TGTGCCATATACAGGGGATTAAGCACAGATACGCAGTATTTT. The V call is TRBV10-3, the J call TRBJ2-3, with 7 nucleotides matching TRBD1. The CDR3 is 14 residues long. Germline V gene sequence: CDR1 ENHRY, CDR2 SYGVKD. With 9 bases clipped from V and 0 bases from J, the junction kept 6 bases outside the gene matches.